What follows is one T cell receptor (beta chain) and its context. The record originates from a study of blood T cell repertoires in COVID-19. Background on the study: The origin of the acute and convalescent COVID-19 samples was the United States, Italy and Spain. Nucleic acid was either cDNA or gDNA, and it came from T cells, B-cell-depleted T cells, or PBMCs.

Original processing methods: Amplification from reference gene primers served as the basis for estimated nucleated cell counts. The data were produced by immunoSEQ multiplex PCR, yet TCRdb's version contains in-frame clones alone and is incomplete. Clone size and the V and J calls come from that table; the DNA yielded D and trimming. The data show more than 100,000 clones, with approximately 89% seen just once and roughly 15% held by the top ten. The receptor was derived from a woman over 75 in a cohort sampled during active COVID-19. Sequenced sample: peripheral blood.

In nucleotides, the CDR3 is TGTGCCAGCGGTGGGGCTAGCGGGGACAATGAGCAGTTCTTC. Translation: CASGGASGDNEQFF. This rearrangement joins TRBV4-2 to TRBJ2-1; 9 nucleotides line up with TRBD2. Per the germline V gene, CDR1 is LGHNA and CDR2 is YNFKEQ. This CDR3 contains 14 residues. J was trimmed by 5 bases and V by 8 bases; bases with no gene match: 7.